Listed here are 32 T cell receptor beta chains from one sample, sequenced in a study of blood T cell repertoires in COVID-19. Assay used: immunoSEQ multiplex PCR; TCRdb lists only in-frame clones, some missing. Among fewer than 250,000 clones listed, around 86% were seen once. Sample: peripheral blood. The receptors derive from a woman aged 80 or over with COVID-19, enrolled during active disease.

This chain connects TRBV6-5 to TRBJ1-2, with 7 bases lining up with TRBD1. Trimming removed 6 bases from V and 4 bases from J; junction bases left unmatched: 11. There are 15 residues in the CDR3. The germline V gene encodes CDR1 MNHEY and CDR2 SVGAGI. The CDR3 DNA follows: TGTGCCAGCAGCCGTACGACAGGGTCGACCTATGGCTACACCTTC. Residues: CASSRTTGSTYGYTF.

The J gene is TRBJ1-6, the V gene TRBV7-2, with D unresolved. Per the germline V gene, CDR1 is SGHTA and CDR2 is FQGNSA. The V end was cut by 1 base, the J end by 6 bases, with 16 bases between. The CDR3 is made up of 17 amino acids. The CDR3 sequence is CASSLVGYGVGNSPLHF. The CDR3 nucleotides are TGTGCCAGCAGCTTAGTAGGGTACGGGGTAGGTAATTCACCCCTCCACTTT.

The V call is TRBV6-5, the J call TRBJ1-3; 8 nucleotides agree with TRBD1. Germline CDR1 reads MNHEY; CDR2 reads SVGAGI. The CDR3 totals 16 residues. The V gene end was trimmed by 4 bases and the J gene end by 2 bases; junction bases not matched to a gene: 7. This chain's CDR3 is CASSFGLTGAGNTIYF. The DNA of the CDR3 is TGTGCCAGCAGTTTTGGCTTGACAGGGGCTGGAAACACCATATATTTT.

The chain carries TRBV28 and TRBJ2-5, with TRBD2 matching 11 bases. This CDR3 comprises 14 residues. V was pared by 7 bases and J by 4 bases, with 5 bases of the junction left unmatched. Germline CDR1 reads MDHEN; CDR2 reads SYDVKM. The CDR3 DNA sequence: TGTGCCAGCACTAGCGGGGGGCGGCGAGAGACCCAGTACTTC. It yields the protein CASTSGGRRETQYF.

The J gene is TRBJ2-3, the V gene TRBV5-1, with D possibly being TRBD2 (5 bases). CDR1 and CDR2 from the germline V gene are SGHRS and YFSETQ. Trimming took off 4 bases at V and 2 bases at J, with 8 bases between the two ends. This CDR3 comprises 13 residues. In DNA, the CDR3 is TGCGCCAGCAGCCCTAGCAACACAGATACGCAGTATTTT. This sequence encodes CASSPSNTDTQYF. Supplemented by reference TRBV5-1 and TRBJ2-3, the full variable domain reads KAGVTQTPRYLIKTRGQQVTLSCSPISGHRSVSWYQQTPGQGLQFLFEYFSETQRNKGNFPGRFSGRQFSNSRSEMNVSTLELGDSALYLCASSPSNTDTQYFGPGTRLTVL.

CDR3: CASSILDTQYF. DNA for the CDR3: TGTGCCAGTAGTATCCTAGATACGCAGTATTTT. The chain has TRBV19 and TRBJ2-3; D gene unclear. The V gene's germline CDR1 is LNHDA and CDR2 SQIVND (reference sequence). The CDR3 has 11 residues. With 3 bases removed from V and 5 bases from J, the gap between germline ends came to 3 bases.

The chain has TRBV5-1 and TRBJ1-4; TRBD1 matches at 11 bases. The trim removed 4 bases at V and 5 bases at J, leaving 16 bases unmatched. This CDR3 is 19 amino acids long. The germline gives CDR1 SGHRS, CDR2 YFSETQ. The CDR3, as DNA: TGCGCCAGCAGCCAGGAGGGGACAGGGGGGACAGGCGAGAATGAAAAACTGTTTTTT. Amino acids: CASSQEGTGGTGENEKLFF.

The chain is built from TRBV5-6 and TRBJ1-6; 9 bases match TRBD1. J was trimmed by 5 bases and V by 4 bases; bases with no gene match: 16. CDR1 SGHDT and CDR2 YYEEEE come from the germline V gene. The CDR3 consists of 19 residues. The CDR3 nucleotides are TGTGCCAGCAGCGGTCCCGGGACAGGGCGAGTATTCGATAATTCACCCCTCCACTTT. It encodes CASSGPGTGRVFDNSPLHF.

Concerning this clone: Other DNA sequences in this sample translate to the same CDR3. The gene calls are TRBV7-9 and TRBJ1-4; D unclear. The CDR3 is 15 residues long. Trimming pared 3 bases from V and 0 bases from J, leaving 8 bases between. Germline values: CDR1 SEHNR, CDR2 FQNEAQ (reference sequence). The DNA of the CDR3 is TGTGCCAGCAGCTTGGCATCCGCAACTAATGAAAAACTGTTTTTT. It is translated as CASSLASATNEKLFF.

The V and J genes are TRBV3-1 (or the pseudogene TRBV3-2) and TRBJ2-5; 12 nucleotides agree with TRBD2. Germline V CDR1 and CDR2: LGHDT, YNNKEL (reference sequence). The CDR3 is made up of 20 amino acids. V lost 0 bases and J lost 5; bases outside the gene matches: 16. The CDR3 is CASSQDSGRPSGGAEETQYF. CDR3 sequence (DNA): TGTGCCAGCAGCCAAGATAGCGGGCGCCCTAGCGGGGGGGCGGAGGAGACCCAGTACTTC.

This clone was observed a single time. The chain employs TRBV7-9 and TRBJ2-3; a possible D gene is TRBD1 (5 bases). Trimming took 5 bases from V and 0 from J, leaving 9 bases between them. CDR3 length: 14 amino acids. The germline V gene encodes CDR1 SEHNR and CDR2 FQNEAQ (reference sequence). The CDR3 sequence is CASSPQGSTDTQYF. The CDR3 coding sequence is TGTGCCAGCAGCCCCCAGGGCAGCACAGATACGCAGTATTTT.

The chain joins TRBV5-6 to TRBJ2-7; 9 bases agree with TRBD1. Trimming took 0 bases from V and 2 from J; bases not matched to a gene: 6. The CDR3 loop spans 16 amino acids. CDR1 and CDR2 (germline): SGHDT, YYEEEE. This chain's CDR3 is CASSLAGDRVPYEQYV. The DNA for the CDR3 is TGTGCCAGCAGCTTGGCTGGGGACAGGGTGCCCTACGAGCAGTACGTC.

This clone was counted only a few times. The CDR3 is CASSYSDRGYTIYF. As DNA, the CDR3 is TGTGCCAGCAGTTACTCGGACAGGGGATACACCATATATTTT. The rearrangement links TRBV6-6 to TRBJ1-3, with 9 bases that match TRBD1. The CDR3 runs to 14 residues. Germline V gene lookup returns CDR1 MNHNY and CDR2 SVGAGI (reference sequence). V trimming: 0 bases; J trimming: 8 bases; junction bases outside the gene matches: 2.

This clone was seen ten or more times. The CDR3 loop is CSAQTSYEQYF. As DNA, the CDR3 is TGCAGTGCTCAGACTTCCTACGAGCAGTACTTC. This chain connects TRBV20-1 to TRBJ2-7; no clear D gene. Looked up from germline, CDR1 is DFQATT and CDR2 is SNEGSKA (reference sequence). This CDR3 has 11 residues. V was cut by 5 bases and J by 1 base, with 6 bases left in between.

The sample holds a few counts of this clone. This sequence joins TRBV30 and TRBJ2-7, with D hard to call. Germline loops: CDR1 GTSNPN, CDR2 SVGIG (reference sequence). The CDR3 loop spans 13 amino acids. V lost 1 base and J lost 0, with 7 bases in between. For the CDR3, the DNA is TGTGCCTGGAGTGATGGTAGCTCCTACGAGCAGTACTTC. Translated: CAWSDGSSYEQYF.

Of note for this clone: The junction departs from the called germline gene at one end, perhaps through a read error. The chain combines TRBV9 with TRBJ1-1; TRBD1 matches 7 bases. CDR3 size: 15 residues. Germline V gives CDR1 SGDLS, CDR2 YYNGEE. The chain's CDR3 is CANSVAGQLNTEAFF. For the CDR3, the DNA is TGTGCCAACAGCGTGGCGGGACAGCTGAACACTGAAGCTTTCTTT.

The genes are TRBV10-3 and TRBJ2-5; D is perhaps TRBD1 (5 bases). V shed 10 bases and J shed 2 bases, with 17 bases lying between them. Germline V gene sequence: CDR1 ENHRY, CDR2 SYGVKD. The CDR3 runs 14 residues. CDR3 residues: CATLSVPGQETQYF. In DNA form, the CDR3 reads TGTGCCACCCTGTCTGTACCAGGGCAAGAGACCCAGTACTTC.

The chain carries TRBV24-1 and TRBJ1-2; 10 bases fit TRBD1. The CDR3 is 15 residues long. Germline CDR1 is KGHDR and CDR2 is SFDVKD. With 7 bases clipped from V and 5 bases from J, the junction kept 9 bases outside the gene matches. Here the CDR3 reads CATSGTGEEEYGYTF. The CDR3 DNA follows: TGTGCCACCAGCGGGACAGGGGAGGAGGAGTATGGCTACACCTTC.

J is TRBJ2-3 and V is TRBV11-2; 8 positions match TRBD2. Germline CDR1 SGHAT, CDR2 FQNNGV. The CDR3 is made up of 14 amino acids. J gave up 4 bases and V 5 bases, and 5 bases lay outside the gene matches. The CDR3 region has the DNA TGTGCCAGCAGCCGGACTAGCCCCCCAGATACGCAGTATTTT. Its translation is CASSRTSPPDTQYF.

This clone appeared once. CDR3 protein: CASSVAGDYGYTF. In nucleotides, the CDR3 is TGCGCCAGCAGCGTGGCAGGGGACTATGGCTACACCTTC. The V gene is TRBV5-1, the J gene TRBJ1-2; maybe TRBD1 (6 bases). The CDR3 spans 13 residues. Germline lookup yields CDR1 SGHRS and CDR2 YFSETQ. V dropped 4 bases and J dropped 3 bases, with 10 bases sitting between them.

This chain joins TRBV18 and TRBJ2-5; tentatively, D is TRBD2 (7 bases). The germline CDR1 and CDR2 sequences are KGHSH and LQKENI. V was shortened by 6 bases and J by 3 bases, with 14 bases between the two germline ends. The CDR3 totals 14 residues. CDR3 region: CASSRGAGEETQYF. In DNA, the CDR3 is TGTGCCAGCTCCCGGGGGGCAGGAGAAGAGACCCAGTACTTC.

The sample holds one count of this clone. This chain joins TRBV7-9 and TRBJ1-1; D may be TRBD1 (5 bases). Trimming shortened V by 2 bases and J by 4 bases, and 8 bases separated the two germline ends. This CDR3 region has 13 residues. CDR1 and CDR2 from the germline V gene are SEHNR and FQNEAQ (reference sequence). The CDR3 loop reads CASSLLGGTEAFF. CDR3 bases: TGTGCCAGCAGCTTACTGGGGGGCACTGAAGCTTTCTTT.

This clone was counted a few times. The rearrangement joins TRBV11-1 to TRBJ1-1; D uncertain. With 5 bases removed from V and 0 bases from J, the gap between germline ends came to 16 bases. Looked up from germline, CDR1 is SGHAT and CDR2 is FQDESV (reference sequence). The CDR3 consists of 16 residues. CDR3 coding DNA: TGTGCCAGCAGCCCCCGGAGGGAACGAATGAACACTGAAGCTTTCTTT. Encoded protein: CASSPRRERMNTEAFF.

This rearrangement joins TRBV28 to TRBJ1-2; TRBD1 aligns across 12 bases. The CDR3 is made up of 14 amino acids. Germline V gives CDR1 MDHEN, CDR2 SYDVKM. J lost 7 bases, V lost 6 bases, and 6 bases had no gene match. The DNA of the CDR3 is TGTGCCAGCAGGCGGGACAGGGGGCCTCTTGGCTACACCTTC. This encodes CASRRDRGPLGYTF.

The rearrangement joins TRBV7-6 to TRBJ1-1; 9 bases align to TRBD1. Per germline, CDR1 SGHVS and CDR2 FNYEAQ. V lost 5 bases and J lost 3; bases outside the gene matches: 7. This CDR3 spans 15 amino acids. CDR3 nucleotide sequence: TGTGCCAGCAGCCCTCGGCGGACAGGGGACACTGAAGCTTTCTTT. The encoded protein is CASSPRRTGDTEAFF.

The chain is built from TRBV7-9 and TRBJ2-7, with D possibly matching TRBD1 (6 bases). The CDR3 runs to 15 residues. From germline, CDR1 is SEHNR and CDR2 FQNEAQ (reference sequence). Trimming took off 5 bases at V and 4 bases at J, with 18 bases between the two ends. Here the CDR3 DNA reads TGTGCCAGCAGCAGCTTATCAACAGGACAGTACGAGCAGTACTTC. Its protein product is CASSSLSTGQYEQYF.

The chain is built from TRBV2 and TRBJ2-7; 11 bases are shared with TRBD1. The germline V gene has CDR1 SNHLY and CDR2 FYNNEI. This CDR3 is built from 14 residues. The ends lost 6 bases at V and 4 bases at J; junction bases unmatched: 5. The CDR3 bases are TGTGCCAGCAGCTGGACAGGGGGCGGGTACGAGCAGTACTTC. This codes for CASSWTGGGYEQYF.

The chain links TRBV28 to TRBJ1-1; no firm D call. The V gene's germline CDR1 is MDHEN and CDR2 SYDVKM. Trimming took 5 bases from V and 11 from J, leaving 15 bases between them. The CDR3 runs to 12 residues. For the CDR3, the DNA is TGTGCCAGCAGTCCACGGGTCCTCCAGGCTTTCTTT. It translates to CASSPRVLQAFF. The whole variable domain, filled in from reference TRBV28 and TRBJ1-1, reads DVKVTQSSRYLVKRTGEKVFLECVQDMDHENMFWYRQDPGLGLRLIYFSYDVKMKEKGDIPEGYSVSREKKERFSLILESASTNQTSMYLCASSPRVLQAFFGQGTRLTVV.

The J gene is TRBJ2-3, the V gene TRBV5-5; a weak D match, TRBD1 (6 bases). The CDR3 runs to 15 residues. Germline loops: CDR1 SGHKS, CDR2 YYEKEE (reference sequence). Trimming took 3 bases from V and 0 from J, leaving 11 bases between them. This CDR3 is CASSSSRGSTDTQYF. In DNA, the CDR3 is TGTGCCAGCAGCTCTTCAAGGGGGAGCACAGATACGCAGTATTTT.

The CDR3 bases are TGTGCCAGCAGCAAAGGTCGGACTAGCGGGGGCACAGATACGCAGTATTTT. Translation: CASSKGRTSGGTDTQYF. The chain carries TRBV21-1 and TRBJ2-3; the table assigns TRBD2, which was not confirmed against the DNA. TRBV21-1 is labeled a pseudogene. The CDR3 consists of 17 residues.

The rearrangement joins TRBV14 to TRBJ1-1, with 10 positions matching TRBD1. There are 14 residues in the CDR3. V gave up 3 bases and J gave up 8 bases; unmatched junction bases: 6. CDR1 is SGHDN, CDR2 FVKESK, per germline. CDR3 loop: CASSHGGQGSEAFF. The CDR3 nucleotides are TGTGCCAGCAGCCATGGGGGACAGGGGTCGGAAGCTTTCTTT.

The rearrangement uses TRBV5-4 and TRBJ2-2; possibly TRBD2 for D (7 bases). This CDR3 contains 16 residues. The V end was cut by 5 bases, the J end by 3 bases, with 17 bases between. Germline-derived CDR1 and CDR2 are SGHNT and YYREEE (reference sequence). The chain's CDR3 is CASSRPAGGHTGELFF. CDR3 in DNA: TGTGCCAGCAGTCGCCCTGCCGGGGGGCACACCGGGGAGCTGTTTTTT.